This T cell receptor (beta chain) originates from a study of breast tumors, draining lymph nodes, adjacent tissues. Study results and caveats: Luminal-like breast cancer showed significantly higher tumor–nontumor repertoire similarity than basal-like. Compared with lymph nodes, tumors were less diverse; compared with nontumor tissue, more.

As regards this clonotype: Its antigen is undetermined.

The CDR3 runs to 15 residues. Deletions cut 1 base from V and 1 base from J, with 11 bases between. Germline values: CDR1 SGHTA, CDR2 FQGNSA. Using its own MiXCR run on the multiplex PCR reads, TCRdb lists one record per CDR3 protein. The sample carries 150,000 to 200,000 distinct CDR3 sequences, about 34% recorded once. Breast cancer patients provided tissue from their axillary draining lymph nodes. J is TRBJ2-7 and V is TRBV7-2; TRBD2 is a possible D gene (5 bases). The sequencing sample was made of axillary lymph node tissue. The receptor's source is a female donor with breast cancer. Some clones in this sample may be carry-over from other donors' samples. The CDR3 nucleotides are TGTGCCAGCAGCTTAGGATTGACGGGGTCCTACGAGCAGTACTTC. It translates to CASSLGLTGSYEQYF.